This T cell receptor (beta chain) appears in the sequencing data of a study of T cells in localized non-small cell lung cancer. The study's findings and limits: Tumor samples were not multi-region, leaving intratumor heterogeneity unexcluded. In adjacent lung appeared a median approximately 57 of the top 100 tumor clones. Overall survival was longer when the density of T cells in the blood was higher. Uninvolved adjacent lung had more T cell clonality than any other tissue, topping tumor.

Trimming took 2 bases from V and 6 from J, leaving 17 bases between them. Germline CDR1 reads SGHTA; CDR2 reads FQGNSA. The CDR3 is 16 amino acids. Method: immunoSEQ multiplex PCR; TCRdb's copy keeps in-frame clones and lacks some. The sample contains roughly 72,000 clones, around 84% of which appear only once. In the case of this clone: What it binds is not known.

Sequenced material: peripheral blood, taken before any cancer treatment. The sequence derives from a female donor older than 55 with stage I lung adenocarcinoma. The rearrangement uses TRBV7-2 and TRBJ2-4, with TRBD2 as a possible D gene (7 bases). The CDR3 DNA follows: TGTGCCAGCAGCTTAACCGGGGGGCCAGGGACAAACATTCAGTACTTC. Its protein is CASSLTGGPGTNIQYF.